This T cell receptor beta chain stems from a study of shared clonotypes between healthy human individuals. Study-level points and caveats: Blood was the sole source, and tissue repertoires probably differ.

Original analysis: For the immunoSEQ data, sequences were junction-only without quality scores, so filtering differed. The method was immunoSEQ multiplex PCR; TCRdb's version includes in-frame clones alone and lacks a portion of them. The V and J calls and clone size come from that table; D and trimming were worked out from the DNA. The profile covers 2 million to 2.5 million clones, with 92% appearing a single time and 0.3% to 0.4% taken by the ten largest. In regard to this clone: Its cognate antigen is unknown.

From germline, CDR1 is MDHEN and CDR2 SYDVKM. Trimming cost V 1 base and J 0 bases, with 12 bases left between them. This CDR3 is built from 17 residues. From CD4+ cells came CD45RA+ naive and CD45RA-negative memory subsets. The sequence derives from a man between 18 and 35 years old in good health. Some clones in this sample may be carry-over from other donors' samples. The sample comprised naive CD4+ T cells from PBMCs. Subset noted: CD45RA+ positively selected. This chain links TRBV28 with TRBJ2-2, with D uncertain. CDR3 DNA sequence: TGTGCCAGCAGTTTATCGGGCCTCGGAGCGAACACCGGGGAGCTGTTTTTT. Amino acid sequence: CASSLSGLGANTGELFF.